This TCR beta chain is from a study of a mutant IDH1 vaccine in newly diagnosed glioma. Profiling relied on immunoSEQ multiplex PCR, and the TCRdb table lists in-frame clones only, not all of them. The sample yields under 65,000 clones, 80% seen once. About this clone itself: The target antigen is unknown.

The time point was: week 11, during vaccination. The vaccine gave 300 ug of a 20-mer mutant IDH1 peptide subcutaneously per dose. V lost 5 bases and J lost 3; bases outside the gene matches: 7. The CDR3 has 17 amino acids. Germline V gene data show CDR1 as MDHEN and CDR2 as SYDVKM. This material consisted of PBMCs, taken from a glioma patient whose treatment included an IDH1 peptide vaccine. The chain uses TRBV28 and TRBJ2-1; 13 bases agree with TRBD2. This clonotype originated in a middle-aged man with glioma. The CDR3 is CASSLRTSGSLYNEQFF. Written as DNA, the CDR3 is TGTGCCAGCAGTCTAAGGACTAGCGGGAGTCTCTACAATGAGCAGTTCTTC.